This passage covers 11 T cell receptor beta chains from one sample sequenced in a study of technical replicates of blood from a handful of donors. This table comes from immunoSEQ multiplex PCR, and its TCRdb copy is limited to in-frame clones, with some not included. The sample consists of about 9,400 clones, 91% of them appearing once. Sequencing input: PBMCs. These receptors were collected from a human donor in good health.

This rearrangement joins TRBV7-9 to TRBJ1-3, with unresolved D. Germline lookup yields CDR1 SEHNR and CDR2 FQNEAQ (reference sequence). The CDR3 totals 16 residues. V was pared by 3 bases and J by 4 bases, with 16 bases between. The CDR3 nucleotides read TGTGCCAGCAGCTTTAAACAGCTCTCACCAGGAAACACCATATATTTT. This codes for CASSFKQLSPGNTIYF. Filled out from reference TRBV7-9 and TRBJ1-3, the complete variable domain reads DTGVSQNPRHKITKRGQNVTFRCDPISEHNRLYWYRQTLGQGPEFLTYFQNEAQLEKSRLLSDRFSAERPKGSFSTLEIQRTEQGDSAMYLCASSFKQLSPGNTIYFGEGSWLTVV.

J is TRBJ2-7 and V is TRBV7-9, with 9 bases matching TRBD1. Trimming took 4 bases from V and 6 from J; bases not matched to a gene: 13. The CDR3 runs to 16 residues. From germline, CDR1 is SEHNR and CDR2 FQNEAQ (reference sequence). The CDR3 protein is CASSSTAGTGRAEQYF. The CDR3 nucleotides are TGTGCCAGCAGCTCAACCGCCGGGACAGGGAGAGCCGAGCAGTACTTC.

CDR3 residues: CASRTRQYEQYF. Here the CDR3 DNA reads TGTGCCAGCAGAACAAGACAGTACGAGCAGTACTTC. The rearrangement uses TRBV6-1 and TRBJ2-7; D perhaps matches TRBD1 (5 bases). Germline CDR1 reads MNHNS; CDR2 reads SASEGT. This CDR3 spans 12 amino acids. Trimming cost V 6 bases and J 4 bases, with 10 bases left between them.

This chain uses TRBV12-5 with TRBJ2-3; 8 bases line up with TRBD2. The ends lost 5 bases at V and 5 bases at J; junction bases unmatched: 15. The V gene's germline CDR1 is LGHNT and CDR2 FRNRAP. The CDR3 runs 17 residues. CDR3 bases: TGTGCTAGTGGTGAAAGGTCCGGGAGGGCACGGAAAGATACGCAGTATTTT. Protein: CASGERSGRARKDTQYF.

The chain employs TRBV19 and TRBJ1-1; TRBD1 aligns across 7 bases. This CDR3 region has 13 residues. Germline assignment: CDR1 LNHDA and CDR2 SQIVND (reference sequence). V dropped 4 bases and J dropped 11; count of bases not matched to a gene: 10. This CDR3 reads CASSNTGDAGAFF. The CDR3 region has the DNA TGTGCCAGTAGTAACACAGGGGATGCTGGGGCTTTCTTT.

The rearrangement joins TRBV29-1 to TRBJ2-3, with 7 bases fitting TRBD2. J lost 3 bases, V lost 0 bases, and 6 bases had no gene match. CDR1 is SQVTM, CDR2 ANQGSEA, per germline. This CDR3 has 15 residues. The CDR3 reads CSVEDGGGGTDTQYF. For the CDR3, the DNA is TGCAGCGTTGAAGACGGCGGGGGTGGAACAGATACGCAGTATTTT.

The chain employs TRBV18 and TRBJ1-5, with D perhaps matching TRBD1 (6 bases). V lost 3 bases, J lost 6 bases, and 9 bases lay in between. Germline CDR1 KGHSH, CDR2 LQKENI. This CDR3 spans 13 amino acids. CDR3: CASSPGASQPQHF. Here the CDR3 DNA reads TGTGCCAGCTCACCGGGGGCGAGTCAGCCCCAGCATTTT.

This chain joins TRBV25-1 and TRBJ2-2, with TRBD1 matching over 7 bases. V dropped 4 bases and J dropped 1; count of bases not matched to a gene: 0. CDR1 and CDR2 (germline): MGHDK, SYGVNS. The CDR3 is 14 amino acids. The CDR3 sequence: CASSGTGNTGELFF. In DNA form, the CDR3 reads TGTGCCAGCAGTGGGACAGGGAACACCGGGGAGCTGTTTTTT.

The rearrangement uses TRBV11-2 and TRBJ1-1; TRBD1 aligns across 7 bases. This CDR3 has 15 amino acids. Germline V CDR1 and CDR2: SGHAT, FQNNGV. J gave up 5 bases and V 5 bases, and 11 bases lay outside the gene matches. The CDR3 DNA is TGTGCCAGCAGCCAACAGGGGCTAGGAGGAACTGAAGCTTTCTTT. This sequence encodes CASSQQGLGGTEAFF.

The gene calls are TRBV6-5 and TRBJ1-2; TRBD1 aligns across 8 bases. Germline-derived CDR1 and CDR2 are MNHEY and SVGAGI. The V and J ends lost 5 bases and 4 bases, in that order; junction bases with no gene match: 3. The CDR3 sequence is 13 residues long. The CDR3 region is CASSPGGFYGYTF. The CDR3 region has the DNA TGTGCCAGCAGTCCAGGGGGCTTCTATGGCTACACCTTC.

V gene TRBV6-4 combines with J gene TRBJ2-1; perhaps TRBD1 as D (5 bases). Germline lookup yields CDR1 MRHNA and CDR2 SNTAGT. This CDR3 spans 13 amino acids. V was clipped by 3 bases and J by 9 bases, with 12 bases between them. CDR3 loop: CASSEGQRSEQFF. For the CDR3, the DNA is TGTGCCAGCAGTGAGGGGCAACGGAGTGAGCAGTTCTTC.